Following are 14 T cell receptor beta chains from one sample sequenced in a study of Ad26.COV2.S vaccination and SARS-CoV-2 variants. Treatment given: about 20 received Ad26.COV2.S at low or high dose, single or two shots; about five received placebo; per-sample allocation not given. Samples analyzed were those drawn on day 63 after the first vaccine or placebo injection. Produced via immunoSEQ multiplex PCR; TCRdb's table is partial and in-frame only. The sample has 250,000 or so clones; roughly 89% are singletons. This sample comprised peripheral blood, obtained in a trial of Ad26.COV2.S vaccine versus placebo. The source is a person aged 18-60 years who received the Ad26.COV2.S COVID-19 vaccine or a placebo.

The chain combines TRBV5-4 with TRBJ2-2, with D tentatively TRBD2 (6 bases). The V end was cut by 1 base, the J end by 1 base, with 8 bases between. Germline V gene data show CDR1 as SGHNT and CDR2 as YYREEE (reference sequence). The CDR3 spans 15 residues. The chain's CDR3 is CASSLQEGNTGELFF. In nucleotides, the CDR3 is TGTGCCAGCAGCTTGCAGGAGGGGAACACCGGGGAGCTGTTTTTT.

The CDR3 is CASSQGVETQYF. The CDR3 DNA is TGTGCCAGCAGCCAAGGGGTAGAGACCCAGTACTTC. The V and J genes are TRBV14 and TRBJ2-5; D gene ambiguous. Germline CDR1 is SGHDN and CDR2 is FVKESK. V was cut by 1 base and J by 4 bases, with 4 bases left in between. This CDR3 is built from 12 residues.

V and J are TRBV4-3 and TRBJ2-1, with no clear D. The germline V and J ends were trimmed by 3 bases and 4 bases, with 13 bases remaining between them. CDR1 is LGHNA, CDR2 YSLEER, per germline. This CDR3 contains 15 residues. The CDR3, as DNA: TGCGCCAGCAGCCAGGACCTAGACGTTTACAATGAGCAGTTCTTC. Translation: CASSQDLDVYNEQFF.

The V and J genes are TRBV5-1 and TRBJ1-2; TRBD1 aligns across 8 bases. V lost 0 bases to trimming and J lost 5 bases; unmatched junction nucleotides: 6. Germline CDR1 reads SGHRS; CDR2 reads YFSETQ. The CDR3 is 15 amino acids. In DNA, the CDR3 is TGCGCCAGCAGCTTGGGAGACAGGGGTACTTATGGCTACACCTTC. The encoded protein is CASSLGDRGTYGYTF.

This rearrangement joins TRBV29-1 to TRBJ2-5; a weak D match, TRBD2 (5 bases). Trimming removed 0 bases at V and 1 base at J, with 15 bases between. The germline CDR1 and CDR2 sequences are SQVTM and ANQGSEA. The CDR3 extends over 16 amino acids. The chain's CDR3 is CSVEDPGLRGQETQYF. The CDR3 nucleotides read TGCAGCGTTGAAGATCCAGGCCTCCGGGGCCAAGAGACCCAGTACTTC.

The J gene is TRBJ1-5, the V gene TRBV19; D is possibly TRBD1 (6 bases). Germline V gene lookup returns CDR1 LNHDA and CDR2 SQIVND (reference sequence). The V and J ends lost 3 bases and 6 bases respectively, with 18 bases between them. CDR3 size: 16 residues. The CDR3, as DNA: TGTGCCAGTAGTATGACAGGACTTAGAAACGGTCAGCCCCAGCATTTT. Amino acids: CASSMTGLRNGQPQHF.

The chain couples TRBV3-1 (or the pseudogene TRBV3-2) to TRBJ1-6; the D is unclear. The V and J ends lost 0 bases and 7 bases respectively, with 13 bases between them. CDR1 LGHDT and CDR2 YNNKEL come from the germline V gene (reference sequence). There are 16 residues in the CDR3. The CDR3 DNA reads TGTGCCAGCAGCCAAGAGTTGGCGGGGAACAATTCACCCCTCCACTTT. This sequence encodes CASSQELAGNNSPLHF.

The chain employs TRBV4-1 and TRBJ1-5, with 7 bases matching TRBD1. This CDR3 has 15 residues. CDR1 and CDR2 (germline): MGHRA, YSYEKL. With V trimmed by 0 bases and J by 5 bases, 4 bases remained unmatched. The DNA of the CDR3 is TGCGCCAGCAGCCAAGATATAGGGGGCCATCAGCCCCAGCATTTT. This encodes CASSQDIGGHQPQHF.

This chain links TRBV18 with TRBJ2-2, with 13 positions matching TRBD2. CDR3 length: 18 residues. The germline V gene encodes CDR1 KGHSH and CDR2 LQKENI. The V and J ends lost 1 base and 0 bases, in that order; junction bases with no gene match: 2. The chain's CDR3 is CASSPRGLAGPNTGELFF. For the CDR3, the DNA is TGTGCCAGCTCACCACGGGGACTAGCGGGACCGAACACCGGGGAGCTGTTTTTT.

The chain recombines TRBV7-2 with TRBJ2-4, with D unclear. Trimming shortened V by 1 base and J by 1 base, and 11 bases separated the two germline ends. This CDR3 has 16 residues. Germline assignment: CDR1 SGHTA and CDR2 FQGNSA. The CDR3 sequence is CASSLVTWVAKNIQYF. The CDR3, as DNA: TGTGCCAGCAGCTTAGTCACTTGGGTGGCCAAAAACATTCAGTACTTC.

The chain joins TRBV6-5 to TRBJ1-2, with D unclear. V was shortened by 7 bases and J by 4 bases, with 13 bases between the two germline ends. The CDR3 runs 13 residues. Germline assignment: CDR1 MNHEY and CDR2 SVGAGI. CDR3 DNA: TGTGCCAGCACCCATGAGTATAGCTATGGCTACACCTTC. Protein: CASTHEYSYGYTF.

This chain connects TRBV11-3 to TRBJ2-5; D not certain. Trimming took off 0 bases at V and 5 bases at J, with 7 bases between the two ends. The CDR3 loop spans 13 amino acids. Germline V gene lookup returns CDR1 SGHNT and CDR2 YENEEA. The CDR3 protein is CASSLDLGETQYF. CDR3 bases: TGTGCCAGCAGCTTAGACCTGGGGGAGACCCAGTACTTC.

A single count supports this clone. The chain uses TRBV7-2 and TRBJ2-4; D gene unclear. There are 13 residues in the CDR3. Looked up from germline, CDR1 is SGHTA and CDR2 is FQGNSA. V gave up 1 base and J gave up 5 bases, with 6 bases separating them. The CDR3, as DNA: TGTGCCAGCAGCTTAGATTACGAAAACATTCAGTACTTC. Its translation: CASSLDYENIQYF. Supplemented by reference TRBV7-2 and TRBJ2-4, the full variable domain reads GAGVSQSPSNKVTEKGKDVELRCDPISGHTALYWYRQSLGQGLEFLIYFQGNSAPDKSGLPSDRFSAERTGGSVSTLTIQRTQQEDSAVYLCASSLDYENIQYFGAGTRLSVL.

This clone is a singleton in its sample. The chain couples TRBV30 to TRBJ2-3; D is perhaps TRBD1 (5 bases). Trimming left V 2 bases short and J 0 bases short, with 9 bases between. The CDR3 is 14 amino acids. From germline, CDR1 is GTSNPN and CDR2 SVGIG (reference sequence). The CDR3 nucleotides read TGTGCCTGGAGTAAGCAGGGCAGCACAGATACGCAGTATTTT. As protein: CAWSKQGSTDTQYF.